Sequencing of this T cell receptor (beta chain) was carried out in a study of blood T cell repertoires in COVID-19. Whole-study context: The cDNA or gDNA used as material had been derived from T cells, B-cell-depleted T cells, or PBMCs.

CDR3 size: 13 residues. Trimming pared 2 bases from V and 6 bases from J, leaving 10 bases between. Assay: immunoSEQ multiplex PCR; the TCRdb copy retains only in-frame clones and omits some. The sample records 150,000 to 200,000 clones, approximately 83% being singletons. The V gene is TRBV12-3 or TRBV12-4, the J gene TRBJ1-2; weak D call: TRBD1 (5 bases). This clonotype was sampled from a woman aged 55-69 years with acute or convalescent COVID-19. Sequenced material: peripheral blood. The CDR3: CASSLIPGNGYTF. CDR3 sequence (DNA): TGTGCCAGCAGTTTAATACCAGGGAATGGCTACACCTTC.